In its sample, the clone carrying this T cell receptor beta chain was seen a few times. This sample is drawn from a study of T cell changes during pregnancy in multiple sclerosis. This table comes from immunoSEQ multiplex PCR, and its TCRdb copy is limited to in-frame clones, with some not included. The sample lists about 8,500 clones, about 85% occurring once. Sequenced here: CD8+ T cells from peripheral blood mononuclear cells, sampled in the first trimester of pregnancy. The TCR sequence derives from a female donor in good health, enrolled as a control in a pregnancy study.

The CDR3 reads CASSLTTGTEAFF. As DNA, the CDR3 is TGTGCCAGCAGCTTAACGACAGGCACTGAAGCTTTCTTT. This sequence joins TRBV13 and TRBJ1-1; perhaps TRBD1 as D (6 bases). The CDR3 runs to 13 residues. CDR1 is PRHDT, CDR2 FYEKMQ, per germline (reference sequence). V lost 2 bases and J lost 4, with 8 bases in between.